Below, 29 T cell receptor beta chains from the same sample are listed, as sequenced in a study of blood T cell repertoires in COVID-19. The table came from immunoSEQ multiplex PCR; TCRdb's copy has only in-frame clones and leaves some out. The table shows some 80,000 clones, with 75% to 90% occurring only once. Input material: peripheral blood. These receptor sequences come from a human donor in a cohort sampled during active COVID-19.

The chain uses TRBV6-5 and TRBJ2-7, with 8 positions matching TRBD1. Looked up from germline, CDR1 is MNHEY and CDR2 is SVGAGI. CDR3 length: 13 amino acids. The V segment lost 7 bases and the J segment 2 bases; nucleotides outside the gene matches: 4. The DNA of the CDR3 is TGTGCCAGCACTTCGACAGGGGCCTACGAGCAGTACTTC. The encoded protein is CASTSTGAYEQYF.

The V call is TRBV7-6, the J call TRBJ2-2, with 9 nucleotides matching TRBD2. With V trimmed by 0 bases and J by 4 bases, 9 bases remained unmatched. CDR3 length: 18 residues. CDR1 is SGHVS and CDR2 is FNYEAQ in the germline V gene. The DNA of the CDR3 is TGTGCCAGCAGCTTAGCCGGGGGCGCGGGGGGGCGCACCGGGGAGCTGTTTTTT. This gives the protein CASSLAGGAGGRTGELFF.

In nucleotides, the CDR3 is TGTGCCAGCACTAGGGAGGGTAGGAATGAAAAACTGTTTTTT. This sequence encodes CASTREGRNEKLFF. The V gene is TRBV5-6, the J gene TRBJ1-4; no definite D call. The germline V and J ends were trimmed by 6 bases and 5 bases, with 14 bases remaining between them. The germline CDR1 and CDR2 sequences are SGHDT and YYEEEE. The CDR3 loop spans 14 amino acids.

J is TRBJ1-2 and V is TRBV7-9; 7 nucleotides match TRBD1. In germline, CDR1 is SEHNR, CDR2 FQNEAQ (reference sequence). V lost 5 bases to trimming and J lost 3 bases; unmatched junction nucleotides: 12. The CDR3 is 16 residues long. The CDR3 DNA reads as TGTGCCAGCAGCCCAAGGGACAGCTTACTTTACTATGGCTACACCTTC. Its translation is CASSPRDSLLYYGYTF.

CDR3 nucleotides: TGTGCCAGCAGCTCATTAGCGGGAGGTGGAACCGGGGAGCTGTTTTTT. Protein: CASSSLAGGGTGELFF. The chain is built from TRBV11-3 and TRBJ2-2; 10 bases line up with TRBD2. The V segment lost 4 bases and the J segment 5 bases; nucleotides outside the gene matches: 7. In germline, CDR1 is SGHNT, CDR2 YENEEA. CDR3 length: 16 amino acids.

A few counts support this clone. The V call is TRBV7-3, the J call TRBJ2-1; the D is unclear. Trimming stripped 5 bases from V and 4 bases from J, with 9 bases between. This CDR3 has 13 residues. The germline CDR1 and CDR2 sequences are SGHTA and FQGTGA. As DNA, the CDR3 is TGTGCCAGCAGCCTAGACCATTACAATGAGCAGTTCTTC. Its translation: CASSLDHYNEQFF.

The V call is TRBV10-3, the J call TRBJ2-7; no clear D gene. The CDR3 covers 14 residues. Germline V gene sequence: CDR1 ENHRY, CDR2 SYGVKD. The V end lost 2 bases, the J end lost 0 bases, and 8 bases lay between the germline ends. CDR3 sequence: CAISENRNSYEQYF. The CDR3 coding sequence is TGTGCCATCAGTGAGAACAGAAACTCCTACGAGCAGTACTTC.

This clone has a single count. The chain's CDR3 is CASRGGTGGIAFF. The CDR3 coding sequence is TGTGCCAGCAGAGGAGGGACAGGGGGGATAGCTTTCTTT. V is TRBV2 and J is TRBJ1-1, with 11 bases lining up with TRBD1. Looked up from germline, CDR1 is SNHLY and CDR2 is FYNNEI. The CDR3 consists of 13 residues. J gave up 10 bases and V 6 bases, and 7 bases lay outside the gene matches.

This clone was seen more than once but under ten times. This chain connects TRBV5-4 to TRBJ2-3, with D possibly TRBD2 on 6 matching bases. The CDR3 has 16 amino acids. CDR1 is SGHNT, CDR2 YYREEE, per germline (reference sequence). V was cut by 4 bases and J by 0 bases, with 15 bases left in between. CDR3 in DNA: TGTGCCAGCAGCACAAAAACCGGGACTAGCACAGATACGCAGTATTTT. Translating gives CASSTKTGTSTDTQYF.

The genes are TRBV28 and TRBJ2-7; the match to TRBD1 covers 9 bases. Germline CDR1 is MDHEN and CDR2 is SYDVKM. The J segment lost 4 bases and the V segment lost 6 bases, leaving 4 bases of the junction unmatched. This CDR3 is built from 13 residues. This chain's CDR3 is CASRNRGRYEQYF. The CDR3 DNA reads TGTGCCAGCAGAAACAGGGGGCGGTACGAGCAGTACTTC. The full variable domain, its missing parts supplied by reference TRBV28 and TRBJ2-7, is DVKVTQSSRYLVKRTGEKVFLECVQDMDHENMFWYRQDPGLGLRLIYFSYDVKMKEKGDIPEGYSVSREKKERFSLILESASTNQTSMYLCASRNRGRYEQYFGPGTRLTVT.

This chain links TRBV6-5 with TRBJ1-5, with D possibly TRBD1 on 5 matching bases. Germline loops: CDR1 MNHEY, CDR2 SVGAGI. This CDR3 has 15 residues. V lost 0 bases, J lost 7 bases, and 13 bases lay in between. CDR3 sequence reads: CASSYSWQGGQPQHF. CDR3 bases: TGTGCCAGCAGTTACTCGTGGCAGGGAGGGCAGCCCCAGCATTTT.

The V and J genes are TRBV11-2 and TRBJ2-1; 12 nucleotides agree with TRBD2. The CDR3 loop spans 16 amino acids. Trimming at V came to 0 bases and at J to 9 bases, leaving 6 bases not matched to a gene. CDR1 and CDR2 (germline): SGHAT, FQNNGV. This chain's CDR3 is CASSLEPSGGVAEQFF. The CDR3 DNA sequence: TGTGCCAGCAGCTTAGAACCTAGCGGGGGGGTGGCTGAGCAGTTCTTC. The full variable domain, in which reference TRBV11-2 and TRBJ2-1 provide the parts outside the CDR3, is EAGVAQSPRYKIIEKRQSVAFWCNPISGHATLYWYQQILGQGPKLLIQFQNNGVVDDSQLPKDRFSAERLKGVDSTLKIQPAKLEDSAVYLCASSLEPSGGVAEQFFGPGTRLTVL.

This clone has only a few counts. The rearrangement links TRBV11-2 to TRBJ2-2; 12 nucleotides match TRBD2. J was trimmed by 1 base and V by 1 base; bases with no gene match: 4. CDR1 is SGHAT, CDR2 FQNNGV, per germline. The CDR3 has 18 residues. Here the CDR3 reads CASSLVLAGGGNTGELFF. The DNA for the CDR3 is TGTGCCAGCAGCTTAGTTCTAGCGGGAGGGGGGAACACCGGGGAGCTGTTTTTT.

The chain combines TRBV12-3 or TRBV12-4 with TRBJ2-7; D perhaps matches TRBD2 (6 bases). The CDR3 is 13 residues long. V lost 5 bases, J lost 3 bases, and 11 bases lay in between. The CDR3 coding sequence is TGTGCCAGCAGTAACTGGGGAGGCTACGAGCAGTACTTC. This translates into CASSNWGGYEQYF.

This clone was seen once. This chain connects TRBV3-1 (or the pseudogene TRBV3-2) to TRBJ2-1; TRBD2 aligns across 9 bases. V dropped 4 bases and J dropped 6; count of bases not matched to a gene: 4. The CDR3 sequence is 14 residues long. Germline V gene lookup returns CDR1 LGHDT and CDR2 YNNKEL (reference sequence). Here the CDR3 reads CASSLAGEVNEQFF. In nucleotides, the CDR3 is TGTGCCAGCAGCCTAGCGGGAGAGGTCAATGAGCAGTTCTTC.

This chain uses TRBV14 with TRBJ2-1; D uncertain. There are 14 residues in the CDR3. Trimming cost V 3 bases and J 10 bases, with 16 bases left between them. Looked up from germline, CDR1 is SGHDN and CDR2 is FVKESK. CDR3 amino acids: CASSQTLVAGEQFF. CDR3 DNA sequence: TGTGCCAGCAGCCAGACCTTGGTGGCAGGCGAGCAGTTCTTC.

CDR3 coding DNA: TGTGCCACCGTGAGGTCTTGGGAAGCTTTCTTT. This translates into CATVRSWEAFF. The chain employs TRBV28 and TRBJ1-1; D not resolved. The germline CDR1 and CDR2 sequences are MDHEN and SYDVKM. The CDR3 extends over 11 amino acids. The ends were cut back, 10 bases at V and 8 bases at J, with 14 bases in the middle.

V is TRBV7-2 and J is TRBJ1-2, with D possibly being TRBD1 (5 bases). Trimming cost V 7 bases and J 4 bases, with 16 bases left between them. Germline V gives CDR1 SGHTA, CDR2 FQGNSA. This CDR3 is built from 14 residues. The CDR3 DNA follows: TGTGCCAGCAAACAGGCCCCCCCCCTCTATGGCTACACCTTC. This codes for CASKQAPPLYGYTF.

The chain links TRBV5-1 to TRBJ2-5; 7 nucleotides align to TRBD1. V lost 4 bases to trimming and J lost 1 base; unmatched junction nucleotides: 4. The CDR3 has 14 amino acids. Per germline, CDR1 SGHRS and CDR2 YFSETQ. Here the CDR3 reads CASSAGDSQETQYF. The DNA of the CDR3 is TGCGCCAGCAGCGCAGGGGACAGCCAAGAGACCCAGTACTTC.

The V gene is TRBV7-9, the J gene TRBJ2-1; D gene ambiguous. V dropped 4 bases and J dropped 7 bases, with 11 bases sitting between them. This CDR3 is built from 13 residues. CDR1 is SEHNR, CDR2 FQNEAQ, per germline (reference sequence). CDR3 in amino acids: CASSSLLRNEQFF. For the CDR3, the DNA is TGTGCCAGCAGCTCCCTTTTGAGGAATGAGCAGTTCTTC.

The chain joins TRBV27 to TRBJ1-2; D gene uncertain. The CDR3 extends over 13 amino acids. Germline values: CDR1 MNHEY, CDR2 SMNVEV (reference sequence). Deletions cut 5 bases from V and 4 bases from J, with 11 bases between. For the CDR3, the DNA is TGTGCCAGCAGTCCGGTAGAGGGCTATGGCTACACCTTC. Residues: CASSPVEGYGYTF.

This chain links TRBV11-2 with TRBJ1-2; D call uncertain. Trimming removed 5 bases from V and 0 bases from J, with 13 bases in between. The CDR3 is 15 residues long. CDR1 and CDR2 from the germline V gene are SGHAT and FQNNGV. The CDR3 loop reads CASSPAEGANYGYTF. DNA of the CDR3: TGTGCCAGCAGCCCGGCTGAGGGAGCTAACTATGGCTACACCTTC.

The chain has TRBV29-1 and TRBJ1-2; 9 positions match TRBD1. V gave up 4 bases and J gave up 7 bases; unmatched junction bases: 4. The CDR3 consists of 12 residues. CDR1 and CDR2 (germline): SQVTM, ANQGSEA. CDR3 sequence: CSVGLTGGGYTF. CDR3 in DNA: TGCAGCGTTGGGCTGACAGGGGGTGGCTACACCTTC.

Only one count was recorded for this clone. This chain uses TRBV2 with TRBJ2-7, with TRBD1 identical over 9 bases. The germline V gene encodes CDR1 SNHLY and CDR2 FYNNEI. This CDR3 has 13 amino acids. The J segment lost 9 bases and the V segment lost 5 bases, leaving 8 bases of the junction unmatched. CDR3 in DNA: TGTGCCAGCAGTCTGGGACAGGGACAAGGGCAGTACTTC. This sequence encodes CASSLGQGQGQYF.

This clone appeared once. The J gene is TRBJ2-2, the V gene TRBV24-1, with a tentative D call TRBD2 (5 bases). Trimming left V 9 bases short and J 0 bases short, with 7 bases between. The CDR3 consists of 13 residues. The germline V gene has CDR1 KGHDR and CDR2 SFDVKD. CDR3 region: CATPGTNTGELFF. CDR3 in DNA: TGTGCCACCCCCGGGACGAACACCGGGGAGCTGTTTTTT.

This clone was recorded at least ten times. The rearrangement joins TRBV5-1 to TRBJ2-3; 11 positions match TRBD2. The CDR3 is 18 amino acids. Germline V gene data show CDR1 as SGHRS and CDR2 as YFSETQ. J lost 4 bases, V lost 0 bases, and 10 bases had no gene match. The DNA for the CDR3 is TGCGCCAGCAGCTTGGGCCGACTAGCGGGATTTGTCCCAGATACGCAGTATTTT. Its translation: CASSLGRLAGFVPDTQYF.

The rearrangement uses TRBV30 and TRBJ2-2; maybe TRBD1 (6 bases). V was clipped by 3 bases and J by 7 bases, with 12 bases between them. CDR1 GTSNPN and CDR2 SVGIG come from the germline V gene (reference sequence). CDR3 length equals 13 residues. Here the CDR3 DNA reads TGTGCCTGGAGCGAAGGGGGTGGCGGGGAGCTGTTTTTT. Protein sequence: CAWSEGGGGELFF.

This clone was observed a single time. This chain joins TRBV5-4 and TRBJ1-2, with TRBD1 identical over 8 bases. V shed 1 base and J 8 bases; nucleotides not matched to a gene: 4. The CDR3 extends over 13 amino acids. Per the germline V gene, CDR1 is SGHNT and CDR2 is YYREEE (reference sequence). The CDR3: CASSLQGARGYTF. For the CDR3, the DNA is TGTGCCAGCAGCTTGCAGGGGGCGAGGGGCTACACCTTC.

The CDR3 DNA reads as TGTGCCAGCAGCCAGTTGGGGACTAGCGGGAGTGGGGAGCTGTTTTTT. It translates to CASSQLGTSGSGELFF. This rearrangement joins TRBV3-1 (or the pseudogene TRBV3-2) to TRBJ2-2, with 14 bases fitting TRBD2. The CDR3 consists of 16 residues. After removal of 3 bases from V and 8 bases from J, the junction contained 5 bases not matched to a gene. The germline V gene has CDR1 LGHDT and CDR2 YNNKEL (reference sequence).